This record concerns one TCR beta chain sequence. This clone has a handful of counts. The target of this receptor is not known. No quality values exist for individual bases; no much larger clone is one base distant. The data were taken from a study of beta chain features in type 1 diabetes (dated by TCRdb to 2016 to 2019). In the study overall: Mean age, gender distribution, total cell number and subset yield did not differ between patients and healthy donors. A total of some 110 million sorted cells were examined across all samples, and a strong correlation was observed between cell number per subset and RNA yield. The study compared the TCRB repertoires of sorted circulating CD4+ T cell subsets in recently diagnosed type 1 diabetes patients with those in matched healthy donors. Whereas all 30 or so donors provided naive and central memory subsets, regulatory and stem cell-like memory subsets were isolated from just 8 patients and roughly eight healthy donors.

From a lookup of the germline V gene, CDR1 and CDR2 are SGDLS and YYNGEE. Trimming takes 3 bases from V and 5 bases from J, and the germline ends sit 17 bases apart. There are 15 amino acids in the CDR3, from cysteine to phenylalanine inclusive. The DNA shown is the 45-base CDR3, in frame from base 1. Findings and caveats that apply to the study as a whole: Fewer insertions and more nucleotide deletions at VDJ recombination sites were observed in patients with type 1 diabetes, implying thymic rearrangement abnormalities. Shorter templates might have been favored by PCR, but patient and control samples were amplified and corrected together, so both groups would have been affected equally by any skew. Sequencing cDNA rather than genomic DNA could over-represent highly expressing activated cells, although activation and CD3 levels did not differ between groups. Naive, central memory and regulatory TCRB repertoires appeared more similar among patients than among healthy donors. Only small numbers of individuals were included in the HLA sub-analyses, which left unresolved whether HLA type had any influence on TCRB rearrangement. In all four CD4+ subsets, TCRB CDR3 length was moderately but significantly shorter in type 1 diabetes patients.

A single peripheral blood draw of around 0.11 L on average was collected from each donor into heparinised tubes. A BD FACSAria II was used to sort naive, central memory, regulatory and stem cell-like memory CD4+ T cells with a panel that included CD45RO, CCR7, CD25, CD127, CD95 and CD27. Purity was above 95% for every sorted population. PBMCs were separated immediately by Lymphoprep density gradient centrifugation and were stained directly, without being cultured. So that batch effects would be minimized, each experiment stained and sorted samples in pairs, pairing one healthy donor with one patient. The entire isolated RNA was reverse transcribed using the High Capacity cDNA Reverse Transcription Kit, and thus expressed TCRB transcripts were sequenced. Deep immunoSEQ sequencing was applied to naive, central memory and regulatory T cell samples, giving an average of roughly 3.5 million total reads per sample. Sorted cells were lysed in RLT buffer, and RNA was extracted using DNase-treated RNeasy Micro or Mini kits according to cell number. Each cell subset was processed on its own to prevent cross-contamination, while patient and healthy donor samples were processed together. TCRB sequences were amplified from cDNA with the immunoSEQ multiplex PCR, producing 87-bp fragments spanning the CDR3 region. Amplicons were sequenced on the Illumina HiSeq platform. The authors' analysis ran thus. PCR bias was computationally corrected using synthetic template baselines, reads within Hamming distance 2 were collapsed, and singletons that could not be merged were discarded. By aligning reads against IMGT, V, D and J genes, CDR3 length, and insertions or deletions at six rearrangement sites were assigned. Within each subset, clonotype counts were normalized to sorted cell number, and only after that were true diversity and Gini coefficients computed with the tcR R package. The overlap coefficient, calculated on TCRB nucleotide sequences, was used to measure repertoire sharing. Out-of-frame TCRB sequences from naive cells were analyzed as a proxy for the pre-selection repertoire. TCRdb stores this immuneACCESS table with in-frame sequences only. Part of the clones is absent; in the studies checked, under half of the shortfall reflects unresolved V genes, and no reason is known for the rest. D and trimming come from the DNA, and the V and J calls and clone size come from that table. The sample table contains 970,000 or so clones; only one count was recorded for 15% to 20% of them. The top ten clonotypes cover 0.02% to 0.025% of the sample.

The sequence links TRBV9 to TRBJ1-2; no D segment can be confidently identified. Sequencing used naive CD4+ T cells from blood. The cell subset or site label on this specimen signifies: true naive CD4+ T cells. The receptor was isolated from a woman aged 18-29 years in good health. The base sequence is TGTGCCAGCAGCGGGGATCCCGGAAACACATATGGCTACACCTTC. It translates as CASSGDPGNTYGYTF.